These 11 T cell receptor beta chains were sequenced from one sample in a study of T cells in women clearing cervical HPV infection. Generated by immunoSEQ multiplex PCR, the TCRdb table keeps only in-frame clones and is missing some. The record lists 20,000 to 30,000 clones, of which the ten most abundant hold 5% to 8.5%. The sample taken for sequencing was blood buffy coat. These receptors came from a woman between 18 and 69 years old with a cervical HPV16 infection that either progressed to CIN3+ or cleared (not recorded which).

As concerns this clone: From the germline J gene comes the end of the CDR3, since the read stops 3 residues before it. The chain couples TRBV13 to TRBJ2-3, with 7 bases matching TRBD1. The CDR3 is 14 residues long. Germline CDR1 PRHDT, CDR2 FYEKMQ (reference sequence). This CDR3 reads CASSPGTAEETQYF. The DNA read from the CDR3 is TGTGCCAGCAGCCCAGGGACAGCAGAAGAGACG.

A word on this clone: The read comes to an end 3 residues before the CDR3 does, leaving the germline J gene to fill in the end. This chain links TRBV6-2 or TRBV6-3 with TRBJ2-5, with 7 bases that match TRBD1. Unmatched junction bases numbered 11, after V lost 10 bases and J lost 6 bases. In germline, CDR1 is MNHEY, CDR2 SVGEGT. The CDR3 is made up of 13 amino acids. CDR3 amino acids: CATEGTVRKTQYF. Partial CDR3 DNA: TGTGCCACCGAAGGGACAGTTAGGAAGACC.

The sequenced part of the CDR3 DNA is TGCAGTGCTAGTGGGGCAGCGGGAGTTCCCTACGAG. Translated: CSASGAAGVPYE. The entire CDR3 protein reads CSASGAAGVPYEQYF. V is TRBV20-1 and J is TRBJ2-7, with 8 bases that match TRBD2. The sequenced fragment ends 3 residues before the CDR3 boundary, so the rest is inferred from the germline J gene. With V trimmed by 3 bases and J by 2 bases, 9 bases remained unmatched. The CDR3 extends over 15 amino acids. Germline V gives CDR1 DFQATT, CDR2 SNEGSKA (reference sequence).

As for this clone: Read sequence stops 3 residues before the CDR3 end, and the germline J gene provides the missing end. The chain recombines TRBV7-7 with TRBJ2-6; D is unclear. V was pared by 1 base and J by 1 base, with 8 bases between. Germline loops: CDR1 SSHAT, CDR2 FNYEAQ (reference sequence). The CDR3 contains 16 residues. This CDR3 is CASSLGPISGANVLTF. The CDR3 DNA, read in part, is TGTGCCAGCAGCTTAGGGCCGATTTCTGGGGCCAACGTC.

CDR3 residues: CASSLEPSGVSNQPQYF. The sequenced part of the CDR3 DNA is TGTGCCAGCAGCTTAGAGCCCTCAGGGGTTAGCAATCAGCCG. The chain employs TRBV7-6 and TRBJ2-3, with D possibly matching TRBD1 (6 bases). The CDR3 end lies 3 residues beyond the end of the read and is filled in from the germline J gene. In germline, CDR1 is SGHVS, CDR2 FNYEAQ. This CDR3 comprises 17 residues.

A remark on this clone: The CDR3 extends 3 residues past the end of the read, so its final part is completed from the germline J gene. The rearrangement uses TRBV19 and TRBJ2-7; 7 nucleotides line up with TRBD1. Germline CDR1 LNHDA, CDR2 SQIVND (reference sequence). CDR3 length: 13 amino acids. The V segment lost 5 bases and the J segment 4 bases; nucleotides outside the gene matches: 5. The CDR3 DNA, read in part, is TGTGCCAGTAGTGTTGGGACAGTTTACGAG. Protein: CASSVGTVYE. From start to end, the CDR3 is CASSVGTVYEQYF.

Note on this clone: The CDR3 end falls 3 residues outside the read, so it is completed with the germline J gene. The V gene is TRBV30, the J gene TRBJ2-3; D gene unclear. The CDR3 runs to 13 residues. The germline V and J ends were trimmed by 8 bases and 2 bases, with 14 bases remaining between them. Germline assignment: CDR1 GTSNPN and CDR2 SVGIG (reference sequence). The sequenced part of the CDR3 DNA is TGTGCCACCCAATTGGGCTACACAGATACG. This codes for CATQLGYTDT. The whole CDR3 is CATQLGYTDTQYF.

The covered CDR3 bases are TGTGCCTGGAGTGTCCAGGGTTATAATTCACCC. Translated: CAWSVQGYNSP. The CDR3 as a whole reads CAWSVQGYNSPLHF. The chain uses TRBV30 and TRBJ1-6, with a weak D call TRBD1 (5 bases). The read falls 3 residues short of the CDR3 end, and the missing part is taken from the germline J gene. CDR3 length: 14 amino acids. Looked up from germline, CDR1 is GTSNPN and CDR2 is SVGIG (reference sequence). V was cut by 0 bases and J by 4 bases, with 7 bases left in between.

With regard to this clone: The read finishes 3 residues shy of the CDR3 end, and the germline J gene is used to complete it. This chain links TRBV25-1 with TRBJ1-2; D possibly corresponds to TRBD1 (5 bases). The CDR3 is 15 residues long. Germline assignment: CDR1 MGHDK and CDR2 SYGVNS. The covered CDR3 bases are TGTGCCAGCAGTGATTCGTCAAGAGTCGGGGGAGGC. This translates into CASSDSSRVGGG. Given in full, the CDR3 is CASSDSSRVGGGYTF.

On this clone: The read gets to within 3 residues of the CDR3 end, and the germline J gene fills in the rest. The chain combines TRBV6-1 with TRBJ2-1, with 7 bases matching TRBD1. The germline gives CDR1 MNHNS, CDR2 SASEGT. The J segment lost 4 bases and the V segment lost 4 bases, leaving 4 bases of the junction unmatched. This CDR3 region has 14 residues. The CDR3 is CASSAQGLYNEQFF. The CDR3 bases that were read are TGTGCCAGCAGTGCACAGGGGTTGTACAATGAG.

Comment on this clone: Sequencing ends 3 residues short of the CDR3 end; the germline J gene provides the rest. The chain carries TRBV6-4 and TRBJ1-1; 7 nucleotides align to TRBD1. CDR3 length equals 14 residues. CDR1 MRHNA and CDR2 SNTAGT come from the germline V gene. The V gene end was trimmed by 5 bases and the J gene end by 1 base; junction bases not matched to a gene: 4. The sequenced CDR3 bases are TGTGCCAGCAGTTGGGACAGTCCGAACACTGAA. Encoded protein: CASSWDSPNTE. The full-length CDR3 reads as CASSWDSPNTEAFF.